Described below is a single TCR beta chain sequence and its context. The V end lost 2 bases, the J end lost 1 base, and 8 bases lay between the germline ends. CDR3 length: 14 residues. CDR1 is WSHSY and CDR2 is SAAADI in the germline V gene. The protocol was immunoSEQ multiplex PCR, while the TCRdb copy is restricted to in-frame clones and leaves out a portion. In the table there are roughly 93,000 clones, about 89% of which are singletons. The sample is drawn from a study of OX40 agonist ivuxolimab in advanced cancers. Study details: Participants, 75% to 90% male, averaged approximately 65 years of age, ranging from about 23 to 90.

Patients were excluded for autoimmune disease history or systemic immunosuppression. The sampling schedule covered blood at baseline, cycle 4 day 1, and cycle 7 day 1. The receptor was derived from an adult with an advanced solid tumor such as melanoma, head and neck, liver or kidney cancer. V and J are TRBV10-2 and TRBJ1-1; D is possibly TRBD1 (5 bases). The sequencing used CD4+ or CD8+ T cells sorted from blood, collected in a trial of the OX40 agonist ivuxolimab. The CDR3 region has the DNA TGCGCCAGCAGTGAGACAGGACCGAACACTGAAGCTTTCTTT. Protein product: CASSETGPNTEAFF.